This TCR beta chain derives from a study of regulatory T cells in long-lasting Graves disease. Researchers made TCR beta libraries by using iRepertoire HTBI primers and running Arm-PCR on CDR3 regions. TCRdb analysed the multiplex PCR reads with MiXCR anew, one entry per CDR3 protein. The profile shows about 290,000 distinct CDR3 sequences, around a fifth of them singletons. The germline CDR1 and CDR2 sequences are MNHEY and SMNVEV (reference sequence). The CDR3 runs to 16 residues. Trimming cost V 2 bases and J 7 bases, with 15 bases left between them. As to time point: persistent/refractory GD, antithyroid drugs over 5 years with positive TRAb. The TCR library was made from RNA extracted from PBMCs.

This chain uses TRBV27 with TRBJ1-6; D possibly corresponds to TRBD1 (5 bases). The origin of this receptor is a female donor with Graves disease. The sample consisted of peripheral blood mononuclear cells (PBMCs), taken when the disease was refractory, from a patient treated with antithyroid drugs. The CDR3 DNA reads as TGTGCCAGCAGTTTAAATTCGGGGCCTCGGAATTCACCCCTCCACTTT. The encoded protein is CASSLNSGPRNSPLHF.